The rows below give T cell receptor beta chains drawn from one sample of a study of OX40 agonist ivuxolimab in advanced cancers. Produced via immunoSEQ multiplex PCR; TCRdb's table is partial and in-frame only. The profile shows tens of thousands of clones, 84% of them singletons. Sequenced material: CD4+ or CD8+ T cells sorted from blood, taken in a trial of the OX40 agonist ivuxolimab. These receptor sequences come from an adult with an advanced solid tumor such as melanoma, head and neck, liver or kidney cancer. CDR3s include the opening cysteine and the closing phenylalanine or tryptophan. The D gene is left open where the match is weak. Size is stated for part of the rows, as once, few or many counts, or as a class when the clone is expanded.

NA | TRBJ2-1 | TRBV27 | NA | TGTGCCAGCAGTTTCGAGGACACCCGAGGCCATGAGCAGTTCTTC | CASSFEDTRGHEQFF
NA | TRBJ2-3 | TRBV27 | NA | TGTGCCAGCAGACGACTAGGACCGGCAGATACGCAGTATTTT | CASRRLGPADTQYF
TRBD2 | TRBJ2-1 | TRBV11-3 | NA | TGTGCCAGCAGCTTCAGGCTAGCGGGAGGTGAGCAGTTCTTC | CASSFRLAGGEQFF
TRBD2 | TRBJ2-7 | TRBV7-9 | NA | TGTGCCAGCAGCTTACCTAGCGGGAAAAACTACGAGCAGTACTTC | CASSLPSGKNYEQYF
TRBD1 | TRBJ2-5 | TRBV7-8 | NA | TGTGCCAGCAGCGAGCACAACCGGGACAGGGGGCCGGCGTACTTC | CASSEHNRDRGPAYF
NA | TRBJ2-5 | TRBV4-3 | NA | TGCGCCAGCAGCCCCATACTACTAGAATCCGAGACCCAGTACTTC | CASSPILLESETQYF
TRBD2 | TRBJ2-1 | TRBV27 | NA | TGTGCCAGCAAAGGGACTAGCGGGAGTTATAATGAGCAGTTCTTC | CASKGTSGSYNEQFF
NA | TRBJ1-2 | TRBV7-3 | NA | TGTGCCAGCAGCTTAGTGAGTGGGCAGGGCTACACCTTC | CASSLVSGQGYTF
NA | TRBJ1-2 | TRBV28 | NA | TGTGCCAGCAGTCCTGGGGGGTTGGACTATGGCTACACCTTC | CASSPGGLDYGYTF
NA | TRBJ1-6 | TRBV2 | NA | TGTGCCAGCAGTGCAAGGACAGCCGTTAATTCACCCCTCCACTTT | CASSARTAVNSPLHF
TRBD2 | TRBJ2-7 | TRBV5-1 | NA | TGCGCCAGCAGCTTGGATCCAGCGGGAAGCTCCTACGAGCAGTACTTC | CASSLDPAGSSYEQYF
NA | TRBJ2-3 | TRBV2 | NA | TGTGCCAGCAGCTACACAGATACGCAGTATTTT | CASSYTDTQYF
NA | TRBJ1-2 | TRBV5-6 | NA | TGTGCCAGCAGCTTGGGGAAAGGGATAGGCTACACCTTC | CASSLGKGIGYTF
NA | TRBJ2-1 | TRBV5-4 | NA | TGTGCCAGCACTGCTTACAATGAGCAGTTCTTC | CASTAYNEQFF
TRBD2 | TRBJ2-5 | TRBV7-2 | NA | TGTGCCAGCAGCGCTAATCTAGCGGGAGTTGAGACCCAGTACTTC | CASSANLAGVETQYF
NA | TRBJ2-2 | TRBV2 | NA | TGTGCCAGCAGTGAAGAACAGCGGGCAACCGGGGAGCTGTTTTTT | CASSEEQRATGELFF
NA | TRBJ2-1 | TRBV11-2 | few | TGTGCCAGCAGCGCATACGGGGTCTACAATGAGCAGTTCTTC | CASSAYGVYNEQFF
NA | TRBJ2-4 | TRBV7-9 | NA | TGTGCCAGCAGCCCCCCAGGGAGTTGGCAGAACTTC | CASSPPGSWQNF
TRBD2 | TRBJ2-1 | TRBV29-1 | few | TGCAGCGTTGAGCAACTAGCGGGAGGGCCTGAGTTCTTC | CSVEQLAGGPEFF
TRBD1 | TRBJ2-3 | TRBV2 | NA | TGTGCCAGCAGGGACAGGTCAGATACGCAGTATTTT | CASRDRSDTQYF
TRBD2 | TRBJ2-1 | TRBV5-1 | once | TGCGCCAGCAGCGACACCCCCGGGACTAGCGGATACAATGAGCAGTTCTTC | CASSDTPGTSGYNEQFF
TRBD1 | TRBJ1-2 | TRBV28 | few | TGTGCCAGCACTCTGGACAGGGGCGTCGACTATGGCTACACCTTC | CASTLDRGVDYGYTF
NA | TRBJ2-1 | TRBV11-3 | NA | TGTGCCAGCGCCTCTAGTACCTACAATGAGCAGTTCTTC | CASASSTYNEQFF
NA | TRBJ1-1 | TRBV19 | few | TGTGCCAGTAGTCCACAAGAGGGTCTGAATGAAGCTTTCTTT | CASSPQEGLNEAFF
NA | TRBJ2-2 | TRBV11-3 | NA | TGTGCCAGCAGCTTAGATTCGGGCAAGCACACCGGGGAGCTGTTTTTT | CASSLDSGKHTGELFF
NA | TRBJ2-2 | TRBV4-3 | NA | TGCGCCAGCAGCCAAGCGGGGGTCCTCCTACGGGAGCTGTTTTTT | CASSQAGVLLRELFF
NA | TRBJ2-7 | TRBV27 | NA | TGTGCCAGCAGTTTAGCTGGGGCAGTGAGCTCCTACGAGCAGTACTTC | CASSLAGAVSSYEQYF
TRBD2 | TRBJ2-1 | TRBV4-3 | NA | TGCGCCAGCAGCCAAGATATGGCGGGGGGCTCCTACAATGAGCAGTTCTTC | CASSQDMAGGSYNEQFF
NA | TRBJ2-7 | TRBV7-9 | NA | TGTGCCAGCAGCCCTCGGCCCCGACCCTACGAGCAGTACTTC | CASSPRPRPYEQYF
NA | TRBJ2-3 | TRBV7-6 | NA | TGTGCCAGCAGCCACCCTTATGGGGGAATTAGCACAGATACGCAGTATTTT | CASSHPYGGISTDTQYF
NA | TRBJ1-5 | TRBV5-1 | NA | TGCGCCAGCAGCTTATCTGTAAAGGGCCGGGATCAGCCCCAGCATTTT | CASSLSVKGRDQPQHF
NA | TRBJ2-7 | TRBV9 | NA | TGTGCCAGCAGCGTAGCCAGTGGGAACTACGAGCAGTACTTC | CASSVASGNYEQYF
NA | TRBJ1-2 | TRBV6-6 | NA | TGTGCCAGCACCGAGAGACAGCGGGAAAGCGGCTACACCTTC | CASTERQRESGYTF
NA | TRBJ2-2 | TRBV4-3 | NA | TGCGCCAGCAGCCAAGTGAGGGAGGACACCGGGGAGCTGTTTTTT | CASSQVREDTGELFF
NA | TRBJ1-5 | TRBV4-3 | NA | TGCGCCAGCAGCCAAGGGGTCGGGGGACAGCCCCAGCATTTT | CASSQGVGGQPQHF
TRBD1 | TRBJ2-3 | TRBV6-1 | NA | TGTGCCAGCAGCCTGACAGGGGGTGACACAGATACGCAGTATTTT | CASSLTGGDTDTQYF
NA | TRBJ2-7 | TRBV10-3 | NA | TGTGCCATCAGTTTTGAGGTCTCCTACGAGCAGTACTTC | CAISFEVSYEQYF
NA | TRBJ1-2 | TRBV7-2 | NA | TGTGCCAGCAGCCCTCAAGGCAGCTTGGTTAACTATGGCTACACCTTC | CASSPQGSLVNYGYTF
TRBD2 | TRBJ2-7 | TRBV7-9 | NA | TGTGCCAGCAGCCGAGCGCTAGCGGGAGTGGGGGAGCAGTACTTC | CASSRALAGVGEQYF
NA | TRBJ2-7 | TRBV27 | NA | TGTGCCAGCAGCCGAACCCCGGGCCGAATCTACGAGCAGTACTTC | CASSRTPGRIYEQYF
TRBD2 | TRBJ2-2 | TRBV27 | once | TGTGCCAGCAGTCAGGGACTAGGCACCGGGGAGCTGTTTTTT | CASSQGLGTGELFF
TRBD2 | TRBJ2-1 | TRBV2 | few | TGTGCCAGCAGTGAACCTAGCGGGAGGAATGAGCAGTTCTTC | CASSEPSGRNEQFF
NA | TRBJ1-2 | TRBV5-8 | NA | TGTGCCAGCAGCTTGGAATTGGTCGGAAACTATGGCTACACCTTC | CASSLELVGNYGYTF
NA | TRBJ2-3 | TRBV6-1 | NA | TGTGCCAGCAGTGGCCCGATCACACATACGCAGTATTTT | CASSGPITHTQYF
NA | TRBJ1-3 | TRBV7-2 | NA | TGTGCCAGCAGCTTCCAGCAGGGCTTCTCTGGAAACACCATATATTTT | CASSFQQGFSGNTIYF